This T cell receptor (beta chain) was documented in a study of tumor-infiltrating lymphocytes in localized non-small cell lung cancer. Study-level information: Some samples were collected after neoadjuvant chemotherapy; smokers, never-smokers and several histologies were included. Tumor tissue and non-adjacent uninvolved lung came from each patient. Findings and limits, study-wide: Technical variation could not be separated from intratumor heterogeneity here. Not all patients were TCR sequenced, owing to tissue quantity.

A note on this clone: Its target is not known.

Germline-derived CDR1 and CDR2 are LNHDA and SQIVND (reference sequence). The CDR3 runs 14 residues. The ends were cut back, 7 bases at V and 4 bases at J, with 16 bases in the middle. Only in-frame clones appear in the TCRdb table, and some are missing; sequencing was by immunoSEQ multiplex PCR. The sample carries 8,000 to 10,000 clones, approximately 80% recorded once. This receptor was taken from a human donor with non-small cell lung cancer. The sample consisted of lung tumor tissue. V usage is TRBV19 and J usage is TRBJ1-1, with a tentative D call TRBD1 (5 bases). The DNA of the CDR3 is TGTGCCAGTATTTCAGGGAATTTTGTCACTGAAGCTTTCTTT. Its translation is CASISGNFVTEAFF.